The 22 T cell receptor beta chains below all came from one sample that was sequenced in a study of blood T cell repertoires in COVID-19. Produced via immunoSEQ multiplex PCR; TCRdb's table is partial and in-frame only. The table records 130,000 to 150,000 clones, about 91% of them present only once. Sample: peripheral blood. These receptors were collected from a woman between 45 and 65 years old with acute or convalescent COVID-19.

The chain is built from TRBV5-1 and TRBJ2-3; D possibly corresponds to TRBD2 (5 bases). The germline V gene encodes CDR1 SGHRS and CDR2 YFSETQ. The CDR3 has 16 amino acids. V lost 2 bases and J 1 base, leaving 14 bases between the germline ends. The CDR3 region is CASSFYRGERTDTQYF. The CDR3 DNA reads TGCGCCAGCAGCTTTTACCGGGGAGAGCGCACAGATACGCAGTATTTT.

The V gene is TRBV6-5, the J gene TRBJ2-7; 8 positions match TRBD2. Germline lookup yields CDR1 MNHEY and CDR2 SVGAGI. This CDR3 is 14 amino acids long. The V segment lost 4 bases and the J segment 2 bases; nucleotides outside the gene matches: 4. CDR3 in amino acids: CASSWGGGTYEQYF. The DNA of the CDR3 is TGTGCCAGCAGTTGGGGCGGGGGGACCTACGAGCAGTACTTC.

The chain recombines TRBV4-1 with TRBJ2-6; D unresolved. Germline CDR1 and CDR2: MGHRA and YSYEKL. The CDR3 has 14 amino acids. The V end lost 6 bases, the J end lost 1 base, and 7 bases lay between the germline ends. This CDR3 reads CASRAISGANVLTF. The CDR3 DNA follows: TGCGCCAGCAGAGCAATTTCTGGGGCCAACGTCCTGACTTTC.

The genes are TRBV6-6 and TRBJ2-7, with TRBD2 matching 10 bases. Losses at the gene ends were 0 bases for V and 0 bases for J; bases not matched to a gene: 2. The CDR3 sequence is 16 residues long. Germline CDR1 reads MNHNY; CDR2 reads SVGAGI (reference sequence). The CDR3 protein is CASSYSASGSSYEQYF. CDR3 nucleotide sequence: TGTGCCAGCAGTTACTCGGCTAGCGGGAGCTCCTACGAGCAGTACTTC.

The chain carries TRBV7-3 and TRBJ2-3; 8 bases map to TRBD2. Germline loops: CDR1 SGHTA, CDR2 FQGTGA. Germline trimming cut 6 bases from V and 3 bases from J; bases unmatched to any gene: 5. There are 14 residues in the CDR3. CDR3 sequence reads: CASSNAGGTDTQYF. The DNA for the CDR3 is TGTGCCAGCAGTAATGCGGGAGGAACAGATACGCAGTATTTT.

The chain uses TRBV19 and TRBJ1-6; 8 bases line up with TRBD1. CDR1 LNHDA and CDR2 SQIVND come from the germline V gene (reference sequence). The CDR3 covers 21 residues. V shed 6 bases and J 5 bases; nucleotides not matched to a gene: 24. The CDR3 reads CASRLETGEGIFSGNNSPLHF. The CDR3 DNA follows: TGTGCCAGTAGACTGGAGACAGGGGAAGGAATTTTCTCGGGGAATAATTCACCCCTCCACTTT. The entire variable domain, with the rest obtained from reference TRBV19 and TRBJ1-6, is as follows: DGGITQSPKYLFRKEGQNVTLSCEQNLNHDAMYWYRQDPGQGLRLIYYSQIVNDFQKGDIAEGYSVSREKKESFPLTVTSAQKNPTAFYLCASRLETGEGIFSGNNSPLHFGNGTRLTVT.

The rearrangement uses TRBV5-1 and TRBJ2-1; 7 bases fit TRBD1. V was pared by 3 bases and J by 5 bases, with 5 bases of the junction left unmatched. Per germline, CDR1 SGHRS and CDR2 YFSETQ. This CDR3 has 14 amino acids. The CDR3: CASSWSGTDNEQFF. The CDR3 nucleotides read TGCGCCAGCAGCTGGTCCGGGACAGACAATGAGCAGTTCTTC.

V gene TRBV19 combines with J gene TRBJ2-7, with a possible D match to TRBD2 (5 bases). CDR1 and CDR2 (germline): LNHDA, SQIVND (reference sequence). V was pared by 2 bases and J by 6 bases, with 5 bases between. The CDR3 runs 11 residues. Written as DNA, the CDR3 is TGTGCCAGTAGTATAAGCGGCGAGCAGTACTTC. Its translation is CASSISGEQYF.

The rearrangement joins TRBV7-8 to TRBJ2-7; perhaps TRBD1 as D (6 bases). CDR3 length: 16 amino acids. Germline V gives CDR1 SGHVS, CDR2 FQNEAQ. Trimming took off 6 bases at V and 6 bases at J, with 24 bases between the two ends. CDR3 region: CASRGSLGADPTEQYF. DNA for the CDR3: TGTGCCAGCAGGGGAAGCTTGGGGGCGGATCCTACCGAGCAGTACTTC.

The rearrangement joins TRBV27 to TRBJ2-2; 9 positions match TRBD1. The CDR3 covers 16 residues. Germline-derived CDR1 and CDR2 are MNHEY and SMNVEV (reference sequence). After removal of 6 bases from V and 3 bases from J, the junction contained 8 bases not matched to a gene. The chain's CDR3 is CASRLTGTGYTGELFF. CDR3 in DNA: TGTGCCAGCAGGCTGACCGGGACAGGGTACACCGGGGAGCTGTTTTTT.

The chain recombines TRBV10-3 with TRBJ2-3; 9 positions match TRBD2. The CDR3 is 14 amino acids. Trimming removed 7 bases from V and 4 bases from J; junction bases left unmatched: 6. Germline CDR1 ENHRY, CDR2 SYGVKD. CDR3 in DNA: TGTGCCATCACCGCGACTAGCGGTTCAGATACGCAGTATTTT. Translated, it gives CAITATSGSDTQYF.

J is TRBJ1-1 and V is TRBV27; D is unresolved. Trimming shortened V by 6 bases and J by 0 bases, and 5 bases separated the two germline ends. There are 12 residues in the CDR3. CDR1 and CDR2 (germline): MNHEY, SMNVEV (reference sequence). The CDR3, as DNA: TGTGCCAGCAGGAGTCTGAACACTGAAGCTTTCTTT. Its translation: CASRSLNTEAFF.

The rearrangement links TRBV24-1 to TRBJ2-1; tentatively, D is TRBD1 (6 bases). V lost 4 bases, J lost 12 bases, and 18 bases lay in between. The germline gives CDR1 KGHDR, CDR2 SFDVKD. The CDR3 contains 14 residues. CDR3 region: CATSDFMTGRGQFF. The CDR3 bases are TGTGCCACCAGTGACTTCATGACAGGAAGAGGGCAGTTCTTC.

V gene TRBV6-6 combines with J gene TRBJ2-1; TRBD1 matches at 7 bases. There are 14 residues in the CDR3. The junction had 7 bases not matched to a gene; V was cut back by 6 bases and J by 5 bases. Per the germline V gene, CDR1 is MNHNY and CDR2 is SVGAGI (reference sequence). DNA for the CDR3: TGTGCCAGCAGAAAAGGACAGGTTGACAATGAGCAGTTCTTC. It specifies CASRKGQVDNEQFF.

This chain joins TRBV2 and TRBJ1-1; 8 bases are a match to TRBD1. The CDR3 extends over 12 amino acids. Looked up from germline, CDR1 is SNHLY and CDR2 is FYNNEI. Trimming cost V 6 bases and J 9 bases; bases outside gene matches: 6. The CDR3 nucleotides are TGTGCCAGCAGGGGAGGACAGGGTAAAGCTTTCTTT. Translation: CASRGGQGKAFF.

This clone was found a few times. V and J are TRBV2 and TRBJ1-1, with 10 nucleotides matching TRBD1. With 3 bases clipped from V and 4 bases from J, the junction kept 2 bases outside the gene matches. Per the germline V gene, CDR1 is SNHLY and CDR2 is FYNNEI. The CDR3 has 14 residues. In nucleotides, the CDR3 is TGTGCCAGCAGTGAGGACAGGGGGAGCACTGAAGCTTTCTTT. Amino acids: CASSEDRGSTEAFF.

This clone was seen a few times. The rearrangement uses TRBV7-7 and TRBJ2-7; a weak D match, TRBD1 (5 bases). This CDR3 is 13 amino acids long. Trimming removed 1 base from V and 7 bases from J, with 11 bases in between. Germline V gene data show CDR1 as SSHAT and CDR2 as FNYEAQ (reference sequence). CDR3 residues: CASSLEGVGEQYF. The CDR3 DNA is TGTGCCAGCAGCTTAGAAGGGGTGGGAGAGCAGTACTTC.

The chain uses TRBV18 and TRBJ1-4; D is uncertain. The V gene's germline CDR1 is KGHSH and CDR2 LQKENI. Trimming took off 3 bases at V and 3 bases at J, with 14 bases between the two ends. The CDR3 totals 16 residues. The CDR3 sequence: CASSPYYEAANEKLFF. CDR3 sequence (DNA): TGTGCCAGCTCACCCTACTATGAGGCAGCTAATGAAAAACTGTTTTTT. The full variable domain, in which reference TRBV18 and TRBJ1-4 provide the parts outside the CDR3, is NAGVMQNPRHLVRRRGQEARLRCSPMKGHSHVYWYRQLPEEGLKFMVYLQKENIIDESGMPKERFSAEFPKEGPSILRIQQVVRGDSAAYFCASSPYYEAANEKLFFGSGTQLSVL.

The rearrangement joins TRBV9 to TRBJ2-7, with D possibly TRBD2 on 8 matching bases. V lost 0 bases and J 0 bases, leaving 13 bases between the germline ends. The CDR3 loop spans 16 amino acids. Germline V lookup: CDR1 SGDLS, CDR2 YYNGEE. The CDR3 bases are TGTGCCAGCAGCGTAGAGGGGGCGGGAGGCTCCTACGAGCAGTACTTC. It codes for CASSVEGAGGSYEQYF.

CDR3 in DNA: TGTGCCAGCGGGGAGACAGGGGGTTTTGGTGAAGCTTTCTTT. This gives the protein CASGETGGFGEAFF. The J gene is TRBJ1-1, the V gene TRBV5-6, with TRBD1 matching over 9 bases. Germline V gene lookup returns CDR1 SGHDT and CDR2 YYEEEE. The CDR3 runs to 14 residues. Germline trimming cut 7 bases from V and 7 bases from J; bases unmatched to any gene: 11. The entire variable domain, with the rest obtained from reference TRBV5-6 and TRBJ1-1, is as follows: DAGVTQSPTHLIKTRGQQVTLRCSPKSGHDTVSWYQQALGQGPQFIFQYYEEEERQRGNFPDRFSGHQFPNYSSELNVNALLLGDSALYLCASGETGGFGEAFFGQGTRLTVV.

V and J are TRBV20-1 and TRBJ2-1; a weak D match, TRBD1 (6 bases). V shed 1 base and J shed 15 bases, with 13 bases lying between them. Germline values: CDR1 DFQATT, CDR2 SNEGSKA (reference sequence). This CDR3 has 11 amino acids. The CDR3 reads CSARGGRGGFF. The CDR3 bases are TGCAGTGCTAGAGGAGGCAGGGGTGGGTTCTTC.

The table lists this clone with a count of one. The chain joins TRBV5-4 to TRBJ2-5; 9 nucleotides line up with TRBD1. This CDR3 has 15 amino acids. After removal of 0 bases from V and 4 bases from J, the junction contained 4 bases not matched to a gene. CDR1 SGHNT and CDR2 YYREEE come from the germline V gene (reference sequence). The CDR3 nucleotides are TGTGCCAGCAGCTTGGACTTACAGGGGGCAGAGACCCAGTACTTC. It encodes CASSLDLQGAETQYF. The variable domain in full, completed from reference TRBV5-4 and TRBJ2-5, reads ETGVTQSPTHLIKTRGQQVTLRCSSQSGHNTVSWYQQALGQGPQFIFQYYREEENGRGNFPPRFSGLQFPNYSSELNVNALELDDSALYLCASSLDLQGAETQYFGPGTRLLVL.